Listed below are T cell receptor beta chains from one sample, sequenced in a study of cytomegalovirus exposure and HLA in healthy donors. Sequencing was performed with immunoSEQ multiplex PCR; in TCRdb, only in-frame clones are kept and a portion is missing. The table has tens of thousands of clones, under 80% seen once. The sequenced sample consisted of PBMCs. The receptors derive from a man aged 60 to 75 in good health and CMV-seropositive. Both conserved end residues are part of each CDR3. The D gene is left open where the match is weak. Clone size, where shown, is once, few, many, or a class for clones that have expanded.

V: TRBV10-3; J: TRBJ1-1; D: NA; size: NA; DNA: TGTGCCATCAGTGTTGGGGAGCGTGGCACTGAAGCTTTCTTT; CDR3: CAISVGERGTEAFF
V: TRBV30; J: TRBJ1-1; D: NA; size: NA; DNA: TGTGCCTGGAGTGTGGGGCAGCCGAAAGCTTTCTTT; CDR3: CAWSVGQPKAFF
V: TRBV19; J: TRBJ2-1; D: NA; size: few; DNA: TGTGCCACCGTGATGTCAGGGGCGAATGAGCAGTTCTTC; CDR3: CATVMSGANEQFF
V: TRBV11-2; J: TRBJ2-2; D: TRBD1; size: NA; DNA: TGTGCCAGCAGCCCCCGACAGGGGGAGGGGAAGCTGTTTTTT; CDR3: CASSPRQGEGKLFF
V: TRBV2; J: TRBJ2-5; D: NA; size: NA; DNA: TGTGCCAGCAGTGAGGGGCAGGCATGGACCCAGTACTTC; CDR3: CASSEGQAWTQYF
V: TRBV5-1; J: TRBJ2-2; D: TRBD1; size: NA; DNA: TGCGCCAGCAGCCCTACCTCAGGGGGACCAACCGGGGAGCTGTTTTTT; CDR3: CASSPTSGGPTGELFF
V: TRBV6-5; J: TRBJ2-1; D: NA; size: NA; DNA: TGTGCCAGCAGAACAGGGTCCCGAAAGGTGCTCTTC; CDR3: CASRTGSRKVLF
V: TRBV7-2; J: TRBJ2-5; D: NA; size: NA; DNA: TGTGCCAGCAGCTTAATTAGGAACCGAGGGGAGACCCAGTACTTC; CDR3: CASSLIRNRGETQYF
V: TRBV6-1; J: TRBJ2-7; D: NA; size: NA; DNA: TGTGCCAGCAGTGAATGGAGGGGCTCCTACGAGCAGTACTTC; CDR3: CASSEWRGSYEQYF
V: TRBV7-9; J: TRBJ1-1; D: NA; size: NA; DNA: TGTGCCAGCAACCCCCGGGGAGAAGCTTTCTTT; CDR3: CASNPRGEAFF
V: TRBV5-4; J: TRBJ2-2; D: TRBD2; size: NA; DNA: TGTGCCAGCAGCATGTATCTAGCGGGAGGGCCCAACACCGGGGAGCTGTTTTTT; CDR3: CASSMYLAGGPNTGELFF
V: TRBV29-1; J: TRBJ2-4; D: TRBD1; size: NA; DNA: TGCAGCGCTGGACAGGAGAACATTCAGTACTTC; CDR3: CSAGQENIQYF
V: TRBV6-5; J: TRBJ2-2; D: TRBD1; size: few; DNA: TGTGCCAGCAGTTACTTACAGGGGGCCGGGGAGCTGTTTTTT; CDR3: CASSYLQGAGELFF
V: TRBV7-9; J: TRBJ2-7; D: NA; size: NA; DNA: TGTTCCAGCAGCGTCGGTGGGGCAGGGCTCACCTACGAGCAGTACTTC; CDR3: CSSSVGGAGLTYEQYF
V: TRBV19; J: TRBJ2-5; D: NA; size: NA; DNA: TGTGCCAGTAGTCGGACGCGTCCCTTCACGGGGGAGACCCAGTACTTC; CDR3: CASSRTRPFTGETQYF
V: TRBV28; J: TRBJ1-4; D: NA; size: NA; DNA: TGTGCCAGCGGCTCGGGAGGGACTAATGAAAAACTGTTTTTT; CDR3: CASGSGGTNEKLFF